This is a list of T cell receptor beta chains from one sample in a study of T-cell reconstitution after alpha-beta-depleted transplantation in children. TCRdb itself ran the PCR reads through MiXCR, one entry per CDR3 protein. The sample lists approximately 590,000 distinct CDR3 sequences; under 12% were seen once. Specimen: PBMCs from the stem cell graft donor, collected from the stem cell graft. The receptor set was obtained from a human donor who donated a stem cell graft to a child with acute myeloid leukemia. The CDR3 runs from the conserved cysteine through the conserved F or W. The D gene is left open where the match is weak. A row's size may be missing; if present it is once, few, many or a size class.

d_call: TRBD2
v_call: TRBV9
clone_size: NA
j_call: TRBJ2-1
cdr3_aa: CASSPQAAGVGFF
cdr3_nt: TGTGCCAGCAGCCCCCAGGCCGCGGGGGTGGGGTTCTTC

d_call: NA
v_call: TRBV7-2
clone_size: few
j_call: TRBJ1-1
cdr3_aa: CASSPGTTPEAFF
cdr3_nt: TGTGCCAGCAGCCCCGGGACGACCCCTGAAGCTTTCTTT

d_call: NA
v_call: TRBV9
clone_size: few
j_call: TRBJ1-5
cdr3_aa: CASRGAGLGNQPQHF
cdr3_nt: TGTGCCAGCAGAGGTGCAGGGTTAGGAAATCAGCCCCAGCATTTT

d_call: NA
v_call: TRBV30
clone_size: few
j_call: TRBJ1-1
cdr3_aa: CAWRGGVLEREAFF
cdr3_nt: TGTGCCTGGAGGGGGGGGGTTCTTGAGCGTGAAGCTTTCTTT

d_call: NA
v_call: TRBV11-2
clone_size: NA
j_call: TRBJ2-5
cdr3_aa: CASSAGTQYF
cdr3_nt: TGTGCCAGCAGTGCAGGCACCCAGTACTTC

d_call: NA
v_call: TRBV5-1
clone_size: few
j_call: TRBJ2-2
cdr3_aa: CASKLDGGRTGELFF
cdr3_nt: TGCGCCAGCAAGCTTGATGGGGGCCGCACCGGGGAGCTGTTTTTT

d_call: NA
v_call: TRBV11-1
clone_size: many
j_call: TRBJ2-7
cdr3_aa: CASSLSNYEQYF
cdr3_nt: TGTGCCAGCAGCTTAAGTAACTACGAGCAGTACTTC

d_call: NA
v_call: TRBV20-1
clone_size: few
j_call: TRBJ2-3
cdr3_aa: CSARSPGRVLPQDTQYF
cdr3_nt: TGCAGTGCTAGATCCCCGGGCAGGGTTCTTCCCCAAGATACGCAGTATTTT

d_call: NA
v_call: TRBV12-3/TRBV12-4
clone_size: few
j_call: TRBJ2-7
cdr3_aa: CASRGTGRYEQYF
cdr3_nt: TGTGCCAGCAGGGGAACAGGGCGCTACGAGCAGTACTTC

d_call: NA
v_call: TRBV18
clone_size: many
j_call: TRBJ1-1
cdr3_aa: CASSPELGWGTEAFF
cdr3_nt: TGTGCCAGCTCACCTGAGTTAGGGTGGGGCACTGAAGCTTTCTTT

d_call: TRBD2
v_call: TRBV29-1
clone_size: few
j_call: TRBJ2-7
cdr3_aa: CSGAGPSYEQYF
cdr3_nt: TGCAGCGGAGCGGGACCCTCCTACGAGCAGTACTTC

d_call: NA
v_call: TRBV20-1
clone_size: NA
j_call: TRBJ2-5
cdr3_aa: CSPGQNRETQYF
cdr3_nt: TGCAGTCCCGGCCAGAATAGGGAGACCCAGTACTTC

d_call: NA
v_call: TRBV27
clone_size: many
j_call: TRBJ1-6
cdr3_aa: CASSSTEAGWQVSPLHF
cdr3_nt: TGTGCCAGCAGTTCCACGGAGGCAGGGTGGCAGGTATCACCCCTCCACTTT

d_call: NA
v_call: TRBV6-1
clone_size: many
j_call: TRBJ1-1
cdr3_aa: CASSDRGGTEAFF
cdr3_nt: TGTGCCAGCAGTGATCGAGGGGGCACTGAAGCTTTCTTT

d_call: TRBD1
v_call: TRBV7-9
clone_size: few
j_call: TRBJ2-5
cdr3_aa: CASSFLTGESETQYF
cdr3_nt: TGTGCCAGCAGCTTCCTAACAGGGGAGAGTGAGACCCAGTACTTC

d_call: NA
v_call: TRBV6-6
clone_size: many
j_call: TRBJ1-1
cdr3_aa: CASSWERVAFF
cdr3_nt: TGTGCCAGCAGCTGGGAGAGGGTGGCTTTCTTT

d_call: NA
v_call: TRBV19
clone_size: NA
j_call: TRBJ2-7
cdr3_aa: CASSIIGRGEQYF
cdr3_nt: TGTGCCAGTAGTATAATTGGCCGTGGGGAGCAGTACTTC

d_call: NA
v_call: TRBV10-3
clone_size: few
j_call: TRBJ2-3
cdr3_aa: CAISALGVDTQYF
cdr3_nt: TGTGCCATCAGTGCCCTAGGCGTAGATACGCAGTATTTT

d_call: NA
v_call: TRBV6-2/TRBV6-3
clone_size: NA
j_call: TRBJ1-5
cdr3_aa: CASRPEEWNYQPQHF
cdr3_nt: TGTGCCAGCCGACCGGAGGAGTGGAACTATCAGCCCCAGCATTTT

d_call: NA
v_call: TRBV29-1
clone_size: NA
j_call: TRBJ2-5
cdr3_aa: CSVAWDQETQYF
cdr3_nt: TGCAGCGTTGCATGGGACCAAGAGACCCAGTACTTC

d_call: TRBD2
v_call: TRBV28
clone_size: NA
j_call: TRBJ2-3
cdr3_aa: CASTSAGTSGRRGADTQYF
cdr3_nt: TGTGCCAGCACCAGCGCTGGGACTAGCGGGAGGAGGGGAGCAGATACGCAGTATTTT

d_call: NA
v_call: TRBV20-1
clone_size: NA
j_call: TRBJ2-3
cdr3_aa: CSASSGSSADTQYF
cdr3_nt: TGCAGTGCTAGCTCGGGGAGTTCGGCAGATACGCAGTATTTT

d_call: NA
v_call: TRBV11-2
clone_size: few
j_call: TRBJ2-7
cdr3_aa: CASSNRGGKSSAQYEQYF
cdr3_nt: TGTGCCAGCAGCAACCGGGGCGGAAAATCCTCGGCGCAGTACGAGCAGTACTTC

d_call: NA
v_call: TRBV5-1
clone_size: NA
j_call: TRBJ2-7
cdr3_aa: CASSLVSSYKQYF
cdr3_nt: TGCGCCAGCAGCTTGGTCAGCTCCTACAAGCAGTACTTC

d_call: TRBD2
v_call: TRBV7-2
clone_size: NA
j_call: TRBJ2-3
cdr3_aa: CASSLGVKRESQDTQYF
cdr3_nt: TGTGCCAGCAGCTTAGGGGTGAAGCGGGAGTCGCAAGATACGCAGTATTTT

d_call: TRBD2
v_call: TRBV29-1
clone_size: few
j_call: TRBJ2-7
cdr3_aa: CSVKGGTSGTYEQYF
cdr3_nt: TGCAGCGTTAAGGGCGGGACTAGCGGAACCTACGAGCAGTACTTC